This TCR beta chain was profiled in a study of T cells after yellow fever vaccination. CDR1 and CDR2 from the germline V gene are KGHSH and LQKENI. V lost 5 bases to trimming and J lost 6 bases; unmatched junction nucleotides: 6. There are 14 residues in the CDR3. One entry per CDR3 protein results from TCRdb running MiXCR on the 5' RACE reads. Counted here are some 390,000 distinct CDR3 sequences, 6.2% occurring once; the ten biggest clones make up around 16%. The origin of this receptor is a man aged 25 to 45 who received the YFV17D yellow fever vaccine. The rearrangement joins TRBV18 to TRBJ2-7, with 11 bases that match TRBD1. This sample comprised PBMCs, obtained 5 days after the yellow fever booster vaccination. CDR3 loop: CASSIGQGAVEQYF. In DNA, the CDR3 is TGTGCCAGCTCAATCGGACAGGGGGCGGTCGAGCAGTACTTC.